The 25 T cell receptor beta chains reported below all come from one sample, sequenced in a study of shared clonotypes between healthy human individuals. Some clones are missing from TCRdb's copy, which holds only in-frame ones; the method was immunoSEQ multiplex PCR. Of hundreds of thousands of clones listed, approximately 71% are singletons. The sequencing sample was made of PBMCs. The receptors derive from a middle-aged woman in good health. Some clones in this sample may be carry-over from other donors' samples.

On this clone itself: An end of the junction does not agree with germline; a read error may underlie this. The CDR3 DNA follows: TGTGCTAGCAGCCCCAAGAATTCAGGGGAGCTGTTTTTT. Translated: CASSPKNSGELFF. V is TRBV7-7 and J is TRBJ2-2, with D uncertain. The CDR3 has 13 residues. Per germline, CDR1 SSHAT and CDR2 FNYEAQ (reference sequence).

The chain has TRBV18 and TRBJ2-1; 11 bases fit TRBD1. The CDR3 is 15 amino acids. V lost 0 bases, J lost 6 bases, and 1 base stayed unmatched. Germline lookup yields CDR1 KGHSH and CDR2 LQKENI. The CDR3 loop reads CASSPPGQGGNEQFF. CDR3 bases: TGTGCCAGCTCACCACCGGGACAGGGGGGCAATGAGCAGTTCTTC.

This chain's CDR3 is CASSFTGTLNTEAFF. In DNA form, the CDR3 reads TGTGCCAGCAGCTTTACAGGGACCTTGAACACTGAAGCTTTCTTT. The chain is built from TRBV5-5 and TRBJ1-1, with D possibly matching TRBD1 (6 bases). This CDR3 has 15 residues. The V end lost 2 bases, the J end lost 0 bases, and 11 bases lay between the germline ends. Germline assignment: CDR1 SGHKS and CDR2 YYEKEE (reference sequence).

CDR3 in amino acids: CASSTGTVIDYGYTF. The CDR3 nucleotides are TGTGCCAGTAGTACCGGGACAGTGATCGACTATGGCTACACCTTC. The genes are TRBV19 and TRBJ1-2; 7 bases line up with TRBD1. V lost 4 bases and J lost 3; bases outside the gene matches: 8. Per germline, CDR1 LNHDA and CDR2 SQIVND (reference sequence). The CDR3 extends over 15 amino acids.

The CDR3 DNA is TGTGCCAGCAGCATACAGGCCGATCAGCCCCAGCATTTT. It codes for CASSIQADQPQHF. The chain combines TRBV7-9 with TRBJ1-5, with a weak D call TRBD1 (5 bases). CDR3 length: 13 amino acids. In germline, CDR1 is SEHNR, CDR2 FQNEAQ (reference sequence). V shed 5 bases and J shed 5 bases, with 10 bases lying between them.

The V call is TRBV19, the J call TRBJ2-1, with D hard to call. CDR3 length equals 14 residues. CDR1 and CDR2 from the germline V gene are LNHDA and SQIVND (reference sequence). V lost 4 bases, J lost 3 bases, and 10 bases lay in between. In DNA form, the CDR3 reads TGTGCCAGTAGTACTCCGGGCCTCTACAATGAGCAGTTCTTC. This translates into CASSTPGLYNEQFF.

This clone has just a few counts. V and J are TRBV4-3 and TRBJ1-2; D possibly corresponds to TRBD1 (6 bases). Trimming stripped 1 base from V and 7 bases from J, with 22 bases between. CDR1 is LGHNA, CDR2 YSLEER, per germline. CDR3 length: 17 residues. This CDR3 reads CASSQGSAWDTGSGYTF. The CDR3 nucleotides read TGCGCCAGCAGCCAAGGTTCAGCCTGGGACACAGGGTCTGGCTACACCTTC.

In this sample, this clone turned up a few times. The CDR3 here is CASSDRAADTEAFF. In nucleotides, the CDR3 is TGTGCCAGCAGTGATCGAGCCGCGGACACTGAAGCTTTCTTT. This rearrangement joins TRBV6-1 to TRBJ1-1; unclear D gene. The germline V and J ends were trimmed by 3 bases and 3 bases, with 11 bases remaining between them. Germline V gene sequence: CDR1 MNHNS, CDR2 SASEGT. There are 14 residues in the CDR3.

The V and J genes are TRBV29-1 and TRBJ2-5; D is uncertain. The germline V gene encodes CDR1 SQVTM and CDR2 ANQGSEA. The CDR3 is 16 residues long. V lost 6 bases to trimming and J lost 5 bases, with 25 bases between them. The CDR3 reads CSVGRGFDTGRETQYF. DNA of the CDR3: TGCAGCGTCGGAAGAGGCTTCGACACTGGGCGGGAGACCCAGTACTTC.

This clone was seen only a few times. The chain couples TRBV5-1 to TRBJ2-5, with D perhaps matching TRBD2 (5 bases). TRBJ2-7 explains the end of the DNA better; the J call may be wrong. Per germline, CDR1 SGHRS and CDR2 YFSETQ. The CDR3 has 14 amino acids. The CDR3 is CASSLGGSGYEQYF. DNA for the CDR3: TGCGCCAGCAGCTTGGGAGGGTCGGGCTACGAGCAGTACTTC.

The genes are TRBV30 and TRBJ2-1, with 12 positions matching TRBD2. J was trimmed by 5 bases and V by 0 bases; bases with no gene match: 5. The CDR3 contains 16 residues. CDR1 GTSNPN and CDR2 SVGIG come from the germline V gene (reference sequence). CDR3 amino acids: CAWSVWTSGTHNEQFF. The CDR3 coding sequence is TGTGCCTGGAGTGTCTGGACTAGCGGGACTCACAATGAGCAGTTCTTC.

The rearrangement uses TRBV7-8 and TRBJ1-1; TRBD1 matches 8 bases. The CDR3 sequence is 14 residues long. Germline-derived CDR1 and CDR2 are SGHVS and FQNEAQ. Trimming removed 5 bases from V and 10 bases from J; junction bases left unmatched: 12. CDR3 amino acids: CASSLDRDQGGAFF. Here the CDR3 DNA reads TGTGCCAGCAGCCTGGACAGGGATCAAGGCGGAGCTTTCTTT.

The chain uses TRBV7-3 and TRBJ2-3; D could derive from TRBD1 or TRBD2 (5 bases each). The CDR3 has 15 residues. Germline CDR1 and CDR2: SGHTA and FQGTGA. Trimming stripped 2 bases from V and 2 bases from J, with 11 bases between. CDR3 loop: CASSLVGTNTDTQYF. The CDR3 DNA sequence: TGTGCCAGCAGCTTAGTGGGGACCAACACAGATACGCAGTATTTT.

The rearrangement joins TRBV15 to TRBJ1-1; the D is unclear. The CDR3 extends over 13 amino acids. V was clipped by 4 bases and J by 5 bases, with 11 bases between them. Germline V gene data show CDR1 as LNHNV and CDR2 as YYDKDF (reference sequence). The CDR3 spells CATSKAERTEAFF. CDR3 coding DNA: TGTGCCACCAGCAAGGCAGAGAGGACTGAAGCTTTCTTT.

The J gene is TRBJ2-1, the V gene TRBV5-8; 9 nucleotides match TRBD1. Per the germline V gene, CDR1 is SGHTS and CDR2 is YDEGEE. The V gene end was trimmed by 5 bases and the J gene end by 2 bases; junction bases not matched to a gene: 11. The CDR3 runs 17 residues. This chain's CDR3 is CASRGPTGGWTYNEQFF. CDR3 coding DNA: TGTGCCAGCAGAGGACCCACAGGGGGCTGGACCTACAATGAGCAGTTCTTC.

This chain connects TRBV2 to TRBJ1-2; D possibly corresponds to TRBD1 (6 bases). The CDR3 spans 15 residues. V shed 5 bases and J shed 4 bases, with 17 bases lying between them. CDR1 and CDR2 from the germline V gene are SNHLY and FYNNEI. CDR3 region: CASSIQGSSSYGYTF. The CDR3 DNA follows: TGTGCCAGCAGTATACAGGGCTCGAGTTCCTATGGCTACACCTTC.

The J gene is TRBJ1-2, the V gene TRBV14, with 8 nucleotides matching TRBD1. Trimming removed 4 bases from V and 7 bases from J; junction bases left unmatched: 2. CDR1 and CDR2 (germline): SGHDN, FVKESK. The CDR3 has 12 residues. CDR3 residues: CASSPDRAGYTF. The CDR3 DNA is TGTGCCAGCAGCCCGGACAGGGCTGGCTACACCTTC.

This clone was observed a few times. V gene TRBV28 combines with J gene TRBJ2-5; TRBD1 matches at 9 bases. V shed 4 bases and J 3 bases; nucleotides not matched to a gene: 9. Germline-derived CDR1 and CDR2 are MDHEN and SYDVKM. CDR3 size: 16 residues. The CDR3 region has the DNA TGTGCCAGCAGTTGGCGCGGGGACAGGGTCAAAGAGACCCAGTACTTC. This encodes CASSWRGDRVKETQYF. Full variable domain (remainder filled in from reference TRBV28 and TRBJ2-5): DVKVTQSSRYLVKRTGEKVFLECVQDMDHENMFWYRQDPGLGLRLIYFSYDVKMKEKGDIPEGYSVSREKKERFSLILESASTNQTSMYLCASSWRGDRVKETQYFGPGTRLLVL.

V and J are TRBV6-1 and TRBJ1-5, with unresolved D. CDR3 length: 14 amino acids. Trimming stripped 5 bases from V and 0 bases from J, with 8 bases between. CDR1 is MNHNS and CDR2 is SASEGT in the germline V gene. The CDR3: CASSSTNSNQPQHF. CDR3 bases: TGTGCCAGCAGTTCCACAAATAGCAATCAGCCCCAGCATTTT.

The chain couples TRBV11-3 to TRBJ2-2; no definite D call. The V end was cut by 5 bases, the J end by 4 bases, with 8 bases between. CDR1 is SGHNT and CDR2 is YENEEA in the germline V gene. The CDR3 is made up of 13 amino acids. The CDR3: CASSLRRTGELFF. The CDR3 region has the DNA TGTGCCAGCAGCCTACGTCGCACCGGGGAGCTGTTTTTT.

V and J are TRBV9 and TRBJ2-3, with D possibly being TRBD1 or TRBD2 (5 bases each). The V gene's germline CDR1 is SGDLS and CDR2 YYNGEE. The CDR3 has 13 residues. Between the trimmed V and J ends, which lost 1 base and 5 bases, there was a span of 8 bases. DNA for the CDR3: TGTGCCAGCAGCGTAAGAGGGGAAGATACGCAGTATTTT. Its translation: CASSVRGEDTQYF.

About this clone itself: A much more abundant neighbour one base away suggests this may be a read error. The chain has TRBV5-1 and TRBJ2-1; TRBD1 might be the D (6 bases). The germline V and J ends were trimmed by 3 bases and 6 bases, with 13 bases remaining between them. The CDR3 sequence is 14 residues long. CDR1 is SGHRS and CDR2 is YFSETQ in the germline V gene. The CDR3: CASSSGVECNEQFF. The CDR3 nucleotides are TGCGCCAGCAGCTCAGGGGTGGAGTGCAATGAGCAGTTCTTC.

The chain couples TRBV4-1 to TRBJ1-1; D remains ambiguous. This CDR3 has 15 residues. Between the trimmed V and J ends, which lost 1 base and 6 bases, there was a span of 15 bases. CDR1 and CDR2 (germline): MGHRA, YSYEKL. The CDR3 DNA reads TGCGCCAGCAGCCAAGTGAGTCAGAGTGCCGCTGAAGCTTTCTTT. This gives the protein CASSQVSQSAAEAFF.

V is TRBV7-3 and J is TRBJ2-7, with TRBD2 matching 7 bases. Per the germline V gene, CDR1 is SGHTA and CDR2 is FQGTGA. This CDR3 comprises 16 residues. With 5 bases clipped from V and 2 bases from J, the junction kept 12 bases outside the gene matches. The CDR3 loop reads CASSPKGLADTYEQYF. The CDR3 DNA reads as TGTGCCAGCAGCCCAAAGGGCCTAGCGGATACCTACGAGCAGTACTTC.

The table lists this clone with a few counts. The chain combines TRBV10-2 with TRBJ2-5; no reliable D call. This CDR3 region has 13 residues. Looked up from germline, CDR1 is WSHSY and CDR2 is SAAADI. The germline V and J ends were trimmed by 3 bases and 4 bases, with 9 bases remaining between them. Written as DNA, the CDR3 is TGCGCCAGCAGTGATTACCCGCGAGAGACCCAGTACTTC. This encodes CASSDYPRETQYF.